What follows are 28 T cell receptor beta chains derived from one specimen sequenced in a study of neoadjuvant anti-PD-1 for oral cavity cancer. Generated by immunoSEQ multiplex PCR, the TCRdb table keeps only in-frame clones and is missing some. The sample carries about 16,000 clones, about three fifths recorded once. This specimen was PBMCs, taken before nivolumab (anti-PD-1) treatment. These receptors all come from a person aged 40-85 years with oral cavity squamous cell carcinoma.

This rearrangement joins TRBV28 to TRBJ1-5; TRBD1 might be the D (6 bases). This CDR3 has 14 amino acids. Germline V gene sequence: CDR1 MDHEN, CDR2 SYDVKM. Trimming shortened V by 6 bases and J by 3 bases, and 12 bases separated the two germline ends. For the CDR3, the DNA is TGTGCCAGCAGCACAGGGAGGGACAATCAGCCCCAGCATTTT. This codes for CASSTGRDNQPQHF.

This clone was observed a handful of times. For the CDR3, the DNA is TGCGCCAGCAGCTTGGCCGTGAACACTGAAGCTTTCTTT. Translation gives CASSLAVNTEAFF. This chain uses TRBV5-1 with TRBJ1-1; D gene uncertain. V was shortened by 0 bases and J by 0 bases, with 3 bases between the two germline ends. Germline V gene data show CDR1 as SGHRS and CDR2 as YFSETQ. The CDR3 has 13 amino acids.

CDR3 amino acids: CGTRDIYEQYF. CDR3 coding DNA: TGCGGCACCCGGGACATCTACGAGCAGTACTTC. This chain uses TRBV20-1 with TRBJ2-7; D is perhaps TRBD1 (6 bases). CDR3 size: 11 residues. Germline V gene data show CDR1 as DFQATT and CDR2 as SNEGSKA (reference sequence).

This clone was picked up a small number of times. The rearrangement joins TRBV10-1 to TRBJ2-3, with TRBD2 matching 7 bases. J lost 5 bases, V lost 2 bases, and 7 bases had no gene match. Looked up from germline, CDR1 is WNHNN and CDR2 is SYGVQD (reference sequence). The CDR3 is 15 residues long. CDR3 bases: TGCGCCAGCAGTGAGGTTCAGGGAGGGAGAGATACGCAGTATTTT. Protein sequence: CASSEVQGGRDTQYF.

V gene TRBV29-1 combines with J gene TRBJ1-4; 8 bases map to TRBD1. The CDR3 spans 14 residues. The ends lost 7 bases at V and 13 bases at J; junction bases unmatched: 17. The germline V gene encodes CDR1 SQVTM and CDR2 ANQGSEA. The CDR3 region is CSAEQGGGSTALFF. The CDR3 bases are TGCAGCGCAGAACAGGGGGGCGGAAGCACTGCACTGTTTTTT.

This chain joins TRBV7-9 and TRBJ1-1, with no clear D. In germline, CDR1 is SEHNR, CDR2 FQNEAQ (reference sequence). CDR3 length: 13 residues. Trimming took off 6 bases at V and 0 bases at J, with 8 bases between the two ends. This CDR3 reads CASSGQVNTEAFF. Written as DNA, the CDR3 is TGTGCCAGCAGTGGGCAGGTGAACACTGAAGCTTTCTTT.

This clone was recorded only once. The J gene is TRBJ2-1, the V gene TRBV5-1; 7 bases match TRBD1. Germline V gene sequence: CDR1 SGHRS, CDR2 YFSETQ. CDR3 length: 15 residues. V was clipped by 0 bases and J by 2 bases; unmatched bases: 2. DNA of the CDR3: TGCGCCAGCAGCTTGGGAGGGGGCCCCTACAATGAGCAGTTCTTC. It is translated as CASSLGGGPYNEQFF.

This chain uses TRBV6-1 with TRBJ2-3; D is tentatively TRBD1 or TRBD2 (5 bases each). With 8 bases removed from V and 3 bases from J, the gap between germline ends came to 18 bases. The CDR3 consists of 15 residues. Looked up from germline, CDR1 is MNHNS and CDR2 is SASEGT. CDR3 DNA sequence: TGTGCCAGCCTATTAGGGGCTAGCAGGACAGATACGCAGTATTTT. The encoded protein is CASLLGASRTDTQYF.

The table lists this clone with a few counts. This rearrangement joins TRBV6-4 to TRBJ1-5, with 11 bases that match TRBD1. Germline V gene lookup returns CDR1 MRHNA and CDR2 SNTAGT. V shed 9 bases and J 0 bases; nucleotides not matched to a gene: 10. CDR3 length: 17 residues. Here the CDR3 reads CASSGTGGFDSNQPQHF. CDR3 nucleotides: TGTGCCAGTTCCGGGACAGGGGGGTTCGATAGCAATCAGCCCCAGCATTTT.

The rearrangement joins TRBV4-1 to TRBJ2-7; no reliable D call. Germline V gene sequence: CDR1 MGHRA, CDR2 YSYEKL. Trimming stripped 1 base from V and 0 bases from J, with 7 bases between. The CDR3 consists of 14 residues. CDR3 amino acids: CASSQGMFSYEQYF. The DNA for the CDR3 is TGCGCCAGCAGCCAAGGAATGTTCTCCTACGAGCAGTACTTC.

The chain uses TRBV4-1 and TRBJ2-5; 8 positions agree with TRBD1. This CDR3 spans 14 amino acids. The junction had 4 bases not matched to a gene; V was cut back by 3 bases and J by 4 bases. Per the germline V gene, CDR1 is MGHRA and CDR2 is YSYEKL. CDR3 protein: CASSQRDRGETQYF. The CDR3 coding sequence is TGCGCCAGCAGCCAGCGAGACAGGGGAGAGACCCAGTACTTC.

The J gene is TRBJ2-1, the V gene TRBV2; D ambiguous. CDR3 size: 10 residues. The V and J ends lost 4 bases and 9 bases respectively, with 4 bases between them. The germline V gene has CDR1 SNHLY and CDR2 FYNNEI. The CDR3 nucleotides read TGTGCCAGCAGTGTAAGTGAGCAGTTCTTC. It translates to CASSVSEQFF.

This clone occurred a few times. CDR3 DNA: TGTGCCACTCGGGCAGGGGGCGTGGGGGACAATCAGCCCCAGCATTTT. The encoded protein is CATRAGGVGDNQPQHF. The chain is built from TRBV19 and TRBJ1-5; 8 bases align to TRBD1. Per the germline V gene, CDR1 is LNHDA and CDR2 is SQIVND (reference sequence). The V segment lost 10 bases and the J segment 3 bases; nucleotides outside the gene matches: 14. The CDR3 runs 16 residues.

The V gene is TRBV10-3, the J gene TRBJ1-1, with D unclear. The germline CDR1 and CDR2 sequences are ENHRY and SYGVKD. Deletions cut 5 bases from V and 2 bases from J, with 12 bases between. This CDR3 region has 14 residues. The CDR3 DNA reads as TGTGCCATCAGTAACCTCCAGACAAACACTGAAGCTTTCTTT. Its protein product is CAISNLQTNTEAFF.

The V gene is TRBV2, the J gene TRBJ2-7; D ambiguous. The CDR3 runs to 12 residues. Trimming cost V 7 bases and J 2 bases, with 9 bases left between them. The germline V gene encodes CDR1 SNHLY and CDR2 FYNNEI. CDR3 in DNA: TGTGCCAGCACCCCGGGCCCCTACGAGCAGTACTTC. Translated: CASTPGPYEQYF.

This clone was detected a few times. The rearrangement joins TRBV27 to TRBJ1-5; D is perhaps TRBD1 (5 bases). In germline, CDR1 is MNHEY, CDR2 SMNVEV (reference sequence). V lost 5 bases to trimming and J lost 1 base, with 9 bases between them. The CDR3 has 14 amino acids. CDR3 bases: TGTGCCAGCAGTATACAGGCGAGCAATCAGCCCCAGCATTTT. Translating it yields CASSIQASNQPQHF.

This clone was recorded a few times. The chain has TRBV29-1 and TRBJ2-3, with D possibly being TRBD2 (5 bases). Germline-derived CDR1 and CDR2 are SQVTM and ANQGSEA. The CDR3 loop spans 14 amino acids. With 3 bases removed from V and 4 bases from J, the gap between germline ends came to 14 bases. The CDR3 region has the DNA TGCAGCGTTGAGGACGGGATAAAGCCAGATACGCAGTATTTT. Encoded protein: CSVEDGIKPDTQYF.

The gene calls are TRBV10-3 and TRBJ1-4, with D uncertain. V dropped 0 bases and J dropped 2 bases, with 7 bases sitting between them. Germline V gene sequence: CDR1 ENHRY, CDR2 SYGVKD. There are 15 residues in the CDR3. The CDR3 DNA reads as TGTGCCATCAGTGAGTCAGAGGTTACTAATGAAAAACTGTTTTTT. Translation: CAISESEVTNEKLFF.

In nucleotides, the CDR3 is TGTGCCAGCACCCGGACTAGCGGGAACACCGGGGAGCTGTTTTTT. It encodes CASTRTSGNTGELFF. This chain uses TRBV9 with TRBJ2-2, with TRBD2 matching over 10 bases. The CDR3 runs to 15 residues. Germline CDR1 is SGDLS and CDR2 is YYNGEE. V lost 6 bases to trimming and J lost 1 base; unmatched junction nucleotides: 3.

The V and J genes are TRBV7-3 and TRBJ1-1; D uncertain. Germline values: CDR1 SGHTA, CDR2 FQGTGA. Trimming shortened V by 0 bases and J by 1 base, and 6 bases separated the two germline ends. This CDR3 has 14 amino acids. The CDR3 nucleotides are TGTGCCAGCAGCTTAACTTCGGAGAACACTGAAGCTTTCTTT. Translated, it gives CASSLTSENTEAFF.

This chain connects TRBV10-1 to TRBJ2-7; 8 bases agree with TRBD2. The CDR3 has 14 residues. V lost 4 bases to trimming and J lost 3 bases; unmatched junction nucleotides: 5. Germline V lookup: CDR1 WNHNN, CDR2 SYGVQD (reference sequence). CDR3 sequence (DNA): TGCGCCAGCAGTGCTGGGACTAGGGGCTACGAGCAGTACTTC. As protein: CASSAGTRGYEQYF.

CDR3 sequence (DNA): TGTGCCAGCAGTTCGACGGGGAGGACTGAAGCTTTCTTT. As protein: CASSSTGRTEAFF. The V call is TRBV6-5, the J call TRBJ1-1; D is unresolved. Germline CDR1 reads MNHEY; CDR2 reads SVGAGI. Trimming cost V 4 bases and J 5 bases, with 11 bases left between them. This CDR3 comprises 13 residues.

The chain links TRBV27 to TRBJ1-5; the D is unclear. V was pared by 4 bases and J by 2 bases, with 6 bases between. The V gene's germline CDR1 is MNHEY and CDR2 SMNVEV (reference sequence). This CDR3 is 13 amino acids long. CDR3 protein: CASSSMGNQPQHF. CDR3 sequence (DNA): TGTGCCAGCAGTTCGATGGGCAATCAGCCCCAGCATTTT.

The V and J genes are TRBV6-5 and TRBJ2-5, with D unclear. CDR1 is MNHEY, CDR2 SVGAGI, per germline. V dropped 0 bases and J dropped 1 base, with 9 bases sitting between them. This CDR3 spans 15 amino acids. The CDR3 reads CASSYSYGVQETQYF. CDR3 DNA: TGTGCCAGCAGTTACTCGTACGGAGTCCAAGAGACCCAGTACTTC.

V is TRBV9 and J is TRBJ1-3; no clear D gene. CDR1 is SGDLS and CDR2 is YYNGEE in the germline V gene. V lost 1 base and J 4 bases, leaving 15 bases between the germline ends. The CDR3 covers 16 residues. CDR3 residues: CASSVYDTLGGNTIYF. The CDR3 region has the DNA TGTGCCAGCAGCGTATATGACACTTTAGGCGGAAACACCATATATTTT.

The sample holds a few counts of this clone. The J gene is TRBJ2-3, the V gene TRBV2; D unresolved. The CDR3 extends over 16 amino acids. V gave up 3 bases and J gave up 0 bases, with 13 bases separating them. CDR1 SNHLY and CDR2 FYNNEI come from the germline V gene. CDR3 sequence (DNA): TGTGCCAGCAGTGAGTCGGGCCCCGGGAGCACAGATACGCAGTATTTT. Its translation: CASSESGPGSTDTQYF.

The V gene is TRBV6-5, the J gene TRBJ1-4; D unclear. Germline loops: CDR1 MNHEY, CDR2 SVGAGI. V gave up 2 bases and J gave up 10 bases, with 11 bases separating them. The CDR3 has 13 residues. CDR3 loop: CASSYTSGGKLFF. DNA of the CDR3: TGTGCCAGCAGTTACACCTCCGGAGGAAAACTGTTTTTT.

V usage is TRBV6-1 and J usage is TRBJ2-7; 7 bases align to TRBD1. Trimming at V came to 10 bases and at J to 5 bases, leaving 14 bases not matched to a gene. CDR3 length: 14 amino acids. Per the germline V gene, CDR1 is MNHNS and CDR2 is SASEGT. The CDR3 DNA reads TGTGCCACCCTGAGGTCTGGACAGGCAAACGAGCAGTACTTC. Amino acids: CATLRSGQANEQYF.